This TCR beta chain derives from a study of siplizumab effects on memory and regulatory T cells. Whole-study findings and limits: Alloreactive sequences tracing back to unstimulated CD4+ memory cells fell significantly with siplizumab.

CDR3 length: 12 amino acids. Germline CDR1 reads ENHRY; CDR2 reads SYGVKD. V dropped 3 bases and J dropped 1 base, with 3 bases sitting between them. On this clone itself: Its antigen is not identified.

TCRdb's copy holds only in-frame clones and misses some; the assay was immunoSEQ multiplex PCR. The sample shows some 100,000 clones, around 94% of them seen only once. The J gene is TRBJ1-1, the V gene TRBV10-3; no firm D call. The sequence came from a human donor in good health. The specimen sequenced was Tregs sorted from blood. The DNA of the CDR3 is TGTGCCATCAGTGATAGGAACACTGAAGCTTTCTTT. This sequence encodes CAISDRNTEAFF.